Sequencing of this TCR beta chain was carried out in a study of beta chain features in type 1 diabetes. Study-wide results and caveats: Moderately but significantly shorter TCRB CDR3s were found in Type 1 diabetes patients in all four CD4+ subsets. A pattern of fewer insertions and more deletions at VDJ junctions was seen in type 1 diabetes patients.

V trimming: 5 bases; J trimming: 4 bases; junction bases outside the gene matches: 7. Germline CDR1 SGHVS, CDR2 FQNEAQ. The CDR3 runs to 14 residues. There are a few counts of this clone. What it binds is not known. The authors reverse transcribed all of the isolated RNA, so sequencing captured expressed TCRB transcripts. The data were produced by immunoSEQ multiplex PCR, yet TCRdb's version contains in-frame clones alone and is incomplete. The sample yields roughly 100,000 clones, 25% to 35% seen once. The rearrangement links TRBV7-8 to TRBJ2-7, with TRBD2 identical over 8 bases. The sample consisted of central memory CD4+ T cells from blood. This receptor was taken from a woman younger than 35 with type 1 diabetes. CDR3 coding DNA: TGTGCCAGCAGCACCGGGGGGGCACCTTACGAGCAGTACTTC. As protein: CASSTGGAPYEQYF.